This TCR beta chain was identified during a study of a mutant IDH1 vaccine in newly diagnosed glioma. In the study overall: V12 occurred at week 35 and V13 at week 47.

This clone was observed a few times. Its matching antigen is unknown. Time point given: week 47, end of study. Each dose delivered 300 ug of mutant IDH1 20-mer peptide subcutaneously with imiquimod. Eight vaccinations were given in weeks 1, 3, 5, 7, 11, 15, 19 and 23. Donors had new WHO grade 3 or 4 IDH1-mutant, ATRX-lost astrocytomas. The CDR3 has 14 residues. The V segment lost 9 bases and the J segment 9 bases; nucleotides outside the gene matches: 13. CDR1 and CDR2 (germline): LNHDA, SQIVND (reference sequence). Generated by immunoSEQ multiplex PCR, the TCRdb table keeps only in-frame clones and is missing some. Among tens of thousands of clones listed, 84% were seen once.

Sequencing used PBMCs, obtained from a glioma patient whose treatment included an IDH1 peptide vaccine. The sequence derives from a woman in her 30s with glioma. Some clones in this sample may be carry-over from other donors' samples. The rearrangement uses TRBV19 and TRBJ2-1, with 8 bases identical to TRBD2. DNA for the CDR3: TGTGCCAGCAGCACAAGACCAGCGGGAGTTGAGCAGTTCTTC. Amino acids: CASSTRPAGVEQFF.